These 21 T cell receptor beta chains originate from one sample sequenced in a study of cytomegalovirus exposure and HLA in healthy donors. It was with 60 Vbeta and 13 Jbeta primers that the PCR ran. Profiled with immunoSEQ multiplex PCR; TCRdb holds only in-frame clones, not every one. The sample lists around 110,000 clones; 55% to 80% were seen once. The sequencing sample was made of PBMCs. These receptor sequences come from a woman in her thirties in good health and CMV-seronegative.

The chain links TRBV7-3 to TRBJ2-3; no clear D. The CDR3 runs to 14 residues. The V end was cut by 2 bases, the J end by 2 bases, with 8 bases between. The germline CDR1 and CDR2 sequences are SGHTA and FQGTGA. The CDR3 nucleotides are TGTGCCAGCAGCTTAGTTGGGCCCACAGATACGCAGTATTTT. Protein sequence: CASSLVGPTDTQYF.

The chain joins TRBV19 to TRBJ2-1, with 9 bases that match TRBD1. In germline, CDR1 is LNHDA, CDR2 SQIVND (reference sequence). CDR3 length: 17 amino acids. V shed 2 bases, J shed 4 bases, and the junction held 9 bases outside the gene matches. The CDR3: CASSILTGGTSYNEQFF. CDR3 bases: TGTGCCAGTAGTATACTGACAGGGGGAACCTCTTACAATGAGCAGTTCTTC. Looking up the rest from reference TRBV19 and TRBJ2-1 gives the full variable domain: DGGITQSPKYLFRKEGQNVTLSCEQNLNHDAMYWYRQDPGQGLRLIYYSQIVNDFQKGDIAEGYSVSREKKESFPLTVTSAQKNPTAFYLCASSILTGGTSYNEQFFGPGTRLTVL.

The chain couples TRBV28 to TRBJ2-7; the D is unclear. Trimming cost V 5 bases and J 0 bases, with 17 bases left between them. This CDR3 is built from 16 residues. The germline CDR1 and CDR2 sequences are MDHEN and SYDVKM. This CDR3 is CASSPSIDSTSYEQYF. CDR3 sequence (DNA): TGTGCCAGCAGTCCCTCAATCGACTCTACCTCCTACGAGCAGTACTTC.

The DNA for the CDR3 is TGTGCCAGCGCATCCGGGACAGGGACTATAGAGACCCAGTACTTC. It is translated as CASASGTGTIETQYF. The rearrangement uses TRBV7-9 and TRBJ2-5, with 9 positions matching TRBD1. There are 15 residues in the CDR3. Germline V CDR1 and CDR2: SEHNR, FQNEAQ (reference sequence). V shed 8 bases and J 4 bases; nucleotides not matched to a gene: 11.

The rearrangement links TRBV7-2 to TRBJ2-5; D gene uncertain. This CDR3 region has 15 residues. The V end lost 3 bases, the J end lost 7 bases, and 18 bases lay between the germline ends. From germline, CDR1 is SGHTA and CDR2 FQGNSA. The CDR3 protein is CASSLPAGLGGTQYF. The CDR3 coding sequence is TGTGCCAGCAGCTTGCCGGCCGGCCTAGGCGGGACCCAGTACTTC.

This clone has more than one count but fewer than ten. This chain uses TRBV30 with TRBJ2-4; TRBD2 agrees at 10 bases. With 2 bases clipped from V and 6 bases from J, the junction kept 7 bases outside the gene matches. Germline V lookup: CDR1 GTSNPN, CDR2 SVGIG (reference sequence). CDR3 length equals 15 residues. CDR3 DNA: TGTGCCTGGAGTCCACCAGCGGGAGGGATAAACATTCAGTACTTC. This gives the protein CAWSPPAGGINIQYF.

This clone was seen a few times. This sequence joins TRBV7-2 and TRBJ2-3, with D possibly TRBD2 on 6 matching bases. Between the trimmed V and J ends, which lost 4 bases and 6 bases, there was a span of 11 bases. Per the germline V gene, CDR1 is SGHTA and CDR2 is FQGNSA. CDR3 length equals 13 residues. CDR3 bases: TGTGCCAGCAGCTGGGGACTGACGGATACGCAGTATTTT. Translated, it gives CASSWGLTDTQYF.

This rearrangement joins TRBV11-2 to TRBJ2-5; tentatively, D is TRBD1 (5 bases). The end of the DNA fits TRBJ2-7 better, so the J call may be wrong. This CDR3 is 14 amino acids long. Germline V CDR1 and CDR2: SGHAT, FQNNGV. The CDR3 DNA sequence: TGTGCCAGCAGCTTAGGCTTCAGGGACTACGAGCAGTACTTC. As protein: CASSLGFRDYEQYF.

This clone was found a few times. V usage is TRBV19 and J usage is TRBJ2-3, with a possible D match to TRBD2 (6 bases). CDR1 and CDR2 from the germline V gene are LNHDA and SQIVND (reference sequence). Trimming pared 2 bases from V and 2 bases from J, leaving 14 bases between. CDR3 size: 16 residues. For the CDR3, the DNA is TGTGCCAGTAGTATAATAAGCGGGTCGCTCACAGATACGCAGTATTTT. It is translated as CASSIISGSLTDTQYF.

This clone turned up a few times. This chain uses TRBV27 with TRBJ1-2; D may be TRBD1 (6 bases). Trimming removed 0 bases from V and 7 bases from J, with 18 bases in between. In germline, CDR1 is MNHEY, CDR2 SMNVEV (reference sequence). The CDR3 extends over 16 amino acids. The CDR3 DNA follows: TGTGCCAGCAGTTTATCGATGGCGGGGGGCAGGGCTGGCTACACCTTC. Its translation: CASSLSMAGGRAGYTF.

This clone has only a few counts. The gene calls are TRBV5-6 and TRBJ2-5, with 10 nucleotides matching TRBD2. Gene TRBJ2-7 matches the end of the DNA better, so the J call may be wrong. The germline CDR1 and CDR2 sequences are SGHDT and YYEEEE. This CDR3 has 16 amino acids. CDR3 loop: CASSFGSGRSSYEQYF. The CDR3 region has the DNA TGTGCCAGCAGCTTTGGTAGCGGGAGGAGCTCCTACGAGCAGTACTTC.

The sample holds a few counts of this clone. Other nucleotide sequences from this sample produce the same CDR3. The chain uses TRBV7-9 and TRBJ1-4; 7 bases agree with TRBD1. Germline V gene data show CDR1 as SEHNR and CDR2 as FQNEAQ (reference sequence). This CDR3 contains 14 residues. The trim removed 1 base at V and 8 bases at J, leaving 4 bases unmatched. This CDR3 is CASSLGQGGEKLFF. The CDR3 nucleotides are TGTGCCAGCAGCTTAGGACAGGGAGGAGAAAAACTGTTTTTT.

There are a few counts of this clone. The chain is built from TRBV7-8 and TRBJ2-7, with TRBD2 matching 9 bases. Per the germline V gene, CDR1 is SGHVS and CDR2 is FQNEAQ. V shed 3 bases, J shed 0 bases, and the junction held 6 bases outside the gene matches. CDR3 length equals 16 residues. CDR3 protein: CASSFKGLASSYEQYF. Written as DNA, the CDR3 is TGTGCCAGCAGCTTTAAAGGACTAGCGAGCTCCTACGAGCAGTACTTC.

V gene TRBV11-2 combines with J gene TRBJ1-2, with D perhaps TRBD1 (5 bases). Trimming left V 5 bases short and J 8 bases short, with 18 bases between. The CDR3 loop spans 14 amino acids. CDR1 and CDR2 from the germline V gene are SGHAT and FQNNGV. The CDR3 reads CASSIRTPPEGYTF. CDR3 sequence (DNA): TGTGCCAGCAGCATAAGGACACCACCGGAGGGCTACACCTTC.

This clone showed up just a few times. The rearrangement uses TRBV5-1 and TRBJ2-2; D unclear. Germline loops: CDR1 SGHRS, CDR2 YFSETQ. The V end was cut by 5 bases, the J end by 6 bases, with 8 bases between. The length of the CDR3 is 12 residues. CDR3 in amino acids: CASRMGAGELFF. CDR3 coding DNA: TGCGCCAGCAGGATGGGCGCCGGGGAGCTGTTTTTT.

This clone has more than one count but fewer than ten. This chain connects TRBV10-1 to TRBJ2-1; 10 bases are shared with TRBD1. Trimming removed 4 bases from V and 0 bases from J; junction bases left unmatched: 9. CDR3 length: 18 amino acids. Germline-derived CDR1 and CDR2 are WNHNN and SYGVQD (reference sequence). The DNA of the CDR3 is TGCGCCAGCAGTGGACAGGGGGCAGCGGGAGTCTCCTACAATGAGCAGTTCTTC. Its protein is CASSGQGAAGVSYNEQFF.

The chain recombines TRBV5-1 with TRBJ2-1; tentative D call: TRBD2 (6 bases). Germline V CDR1 and CDR2: SGHRS, YFSETQ. The CDR3 contains 14 residues. Trimming removed 0 bases at V and 8 bases at J, with 12 bases between. CDR3 region: CASSLARERDEQFF. The DNA for the CDR3 is TGCGCCAGCAGCTTGGCGCGGGAAAGGGATGAGCAGTTCTTC.

This clone was recorded once. The genes are TRBV9 and TRBJ2-3; 8 bases align to TRBD2. The V and J ends lost 0 bases and 2 bases, in that order; junction bases with no gene match: 11. CDR1 is SGDLS, CDR2 YYNGEE, per germline. The CDR3 spans 18 residues. CDR3 bases: TGTGCCAGCAGCGTAGGTATCCGGGGCGGGGGGCACACAGATACGCAGTATTTT. Translating it yields CASSVGIRGGGHTDTQYF.

This clone was recorded a few times. The rearrangement joins TRBV13 to TRBJ1-1, with D maybe TRBD1 (6 bases). Germline lookup yields CDR1 PRHDT and CDR2 FYEKMQ (reference sequence). With 0 bases removed from V and 0 bases from J, the gap between germline ends came to 11 bases. The CDR3 runs 16 residues. CDR3 amino acids: CASSLGARDMNTEAFF. Here the CDR3 DNA reads TGTGCCAGCAGCTTAGGGGCCAGGGACATGAACACTGAAGCTTTCTTT. The variable domain in full, completed from reference TRBV13 and TRBJ1-1, reads AAGVIQSPRHLIKEKRETATLKCYPIPRHDTVYWYQQGPGQDPQFLISFYEKMQSDKGSIPDRFSAQQFSDYHSELNMSSLELGDSALYFCASSLGARDMNTEAFFGQGTRLTVV.

The chain has TRBV28 and TRBJ2-1; perhaps TRBD1 as D (6 bases). CDR3 length equals 13 residues. The V gene lost 6 bases and the J gene lost 2 bases, with 8 bases spanning the gap. CDR1 is MDHEN, CDR2 SYDVKM, per germline. In DNA form, the CDR3 reads TGTGCCAGCAGCTCAGGGGCCTACAATGAGCAGTTCTTC. Translated, it gives CASSSGAYNEQFF.

Only a few counts were recorded for this clone. This chain connects TRBV28 to TRBJ2-5; 9 bases match TRBD1. The CDR3 has 14 amino acids. V lost 6 bases to trimming and J lost 5 bases; unmatched junction nucleotides: 7. Germline V CDR1 and CDR2: MDHEN, SYDVKM. The DNA for the CDR3 is TGTGCCAGCAGCCCACAGGGGGCGGTGGAGACCCAGTACTTC. It yields the protein CASSPQGAVETQYF.